This entry describes one TCR beta chain. This CDR3 contains 8 residues. With 5 bases removed from V and 8 bases from J, the gap between germline ends came to 3 bases. Germline V gives CDR1 DFQATT, CDR2 SNEGSKA (reference sequence). This sample is drawn from a study of blood T cells in healthy people across ages. Each donor supplied roughly 10 milliliters of peripheral blood. For the second PCR, which ran for roughly 7 to 11 cycles, a sample-barcoded 5' primer and a J-beta primer mix were used. Tags on each cDNA molecule came from a template-switch adaptor with 12 random nucleotides. One entry per CDR3 protein results from TCRdb running MiXCR on the 5' RACE reads. The sample yields about a million distinct CDR3 sequences, more than 30% seen once.

Sequenced material: blood. The receptor was isolated from a man aged 18-30 years in good health. The chain uses TRBV20-1 and TRBJ1-2; no clear D gene. CDR3 sequence reads: CSAGGYTF. As DNA, the CDR3 is TGCAGTGCTGGAGGCTACACCTTC.